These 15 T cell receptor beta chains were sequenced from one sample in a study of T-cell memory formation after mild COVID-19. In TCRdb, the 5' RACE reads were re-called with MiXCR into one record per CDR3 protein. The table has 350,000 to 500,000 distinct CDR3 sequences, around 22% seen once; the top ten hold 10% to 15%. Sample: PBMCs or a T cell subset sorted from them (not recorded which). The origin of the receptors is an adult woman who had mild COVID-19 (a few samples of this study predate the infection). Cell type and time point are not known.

Here the CDR3 reads CASSQGSREETQYF. The DNA for the CDR3 is TGTGCCAGCAGCCAAGGGTCCAGGGAAGAGACCCAGTACTTC. The genes are TRBV4-2 and TRBJ2-5; the D gene is possibly TRBD1 (5 bases). Germline V gives CDR1 LGHNA, CDR2 YNFKEQ. CDR3 length: 14 residues. Trimming took off 1 base at V and 3 bases at J, with 9 bases between the two ends.

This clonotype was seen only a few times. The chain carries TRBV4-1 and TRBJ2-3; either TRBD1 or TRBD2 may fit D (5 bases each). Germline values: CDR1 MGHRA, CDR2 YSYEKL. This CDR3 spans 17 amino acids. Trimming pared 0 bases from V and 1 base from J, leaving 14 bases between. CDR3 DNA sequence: TGCGCCAGCAGCCAAGATAAGGGACGGGCGGGCACAGATACGCAGTATTTT. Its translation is CASSQDKGRAGTDTQYF.

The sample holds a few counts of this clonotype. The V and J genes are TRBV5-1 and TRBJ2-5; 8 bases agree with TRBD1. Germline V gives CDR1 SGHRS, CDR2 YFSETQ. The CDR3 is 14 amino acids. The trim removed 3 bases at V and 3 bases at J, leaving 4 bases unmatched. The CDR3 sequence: CASSSGTGKETQYF. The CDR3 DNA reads TGCGCCAGCAGCTCCGGGACAGGAAAAGAGACCCAGTACTTC.

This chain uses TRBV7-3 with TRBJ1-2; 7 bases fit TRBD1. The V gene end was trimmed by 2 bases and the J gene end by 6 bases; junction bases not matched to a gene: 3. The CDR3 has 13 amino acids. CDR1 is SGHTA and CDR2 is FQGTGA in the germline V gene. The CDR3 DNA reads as TGTGCCAGCAGCTTAGGAGGGACAGATGGCTACACCTTC. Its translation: CASSLGGTDGYTF.

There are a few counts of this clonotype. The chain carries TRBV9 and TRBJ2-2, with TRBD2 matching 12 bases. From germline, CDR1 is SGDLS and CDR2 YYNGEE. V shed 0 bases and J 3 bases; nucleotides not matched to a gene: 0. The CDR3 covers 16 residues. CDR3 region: CASSVGLAGDTGELFF. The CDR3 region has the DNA TGTGCCAGCAGCGTAGGACTAGCGGGAGACACCGGGGAGCTGTTTTTT. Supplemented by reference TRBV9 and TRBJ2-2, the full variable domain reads DSGVTQTPKHLITATGQRVTLRCSPRSGDLSVYWYQQSLDQGLQFLIQYYNGEERAKGNILERFSAQQFPDLHSELNLSSLELGDSALYFCASSVGLAGDTGELFFGEGSRLTVL.

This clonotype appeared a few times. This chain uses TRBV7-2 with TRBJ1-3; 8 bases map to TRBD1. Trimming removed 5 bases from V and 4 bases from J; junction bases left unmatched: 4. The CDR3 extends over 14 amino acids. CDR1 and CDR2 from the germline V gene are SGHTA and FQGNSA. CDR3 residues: CASSPTGVGNTIYF. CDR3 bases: TGTGCCAGCAGCCCGACAGGGGTCGGAAACACCATATATTTT. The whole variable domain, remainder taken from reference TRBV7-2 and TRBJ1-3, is GAGVSQSPSNKVTEKGKDVELRCDPISGHTALYWYRQSLGQGLEFLIYFQGNSAPDKSGLPSDRFSAERTGGSVSTLTIQRTQQEDSAVYLCASSPTGVGNTIYFGEGSWLTVV.

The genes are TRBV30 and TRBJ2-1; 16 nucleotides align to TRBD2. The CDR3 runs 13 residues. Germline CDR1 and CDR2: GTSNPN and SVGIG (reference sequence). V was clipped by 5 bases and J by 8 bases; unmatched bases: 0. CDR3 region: CAWGTSGRDEQFF. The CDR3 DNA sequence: TGTGCCTGGGGGACTAGCGGGAGGGATGAGCAGTTCTTC.

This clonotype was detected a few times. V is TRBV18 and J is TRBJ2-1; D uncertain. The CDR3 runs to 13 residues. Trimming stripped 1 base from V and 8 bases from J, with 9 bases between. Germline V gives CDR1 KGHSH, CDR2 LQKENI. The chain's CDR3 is CASSPLTRDEQFF. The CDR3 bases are TGTGCCAGCTCACCACTGACACGCGATGAGCAGTTCTTC.

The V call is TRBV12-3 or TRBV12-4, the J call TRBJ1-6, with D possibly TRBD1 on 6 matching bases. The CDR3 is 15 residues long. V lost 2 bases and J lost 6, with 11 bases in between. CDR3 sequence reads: CASSLSQGFNSPLHF. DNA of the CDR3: TGTGCCAGCAGTTTATCACAGGGATTTAATTCACCCCTCCACTTT.

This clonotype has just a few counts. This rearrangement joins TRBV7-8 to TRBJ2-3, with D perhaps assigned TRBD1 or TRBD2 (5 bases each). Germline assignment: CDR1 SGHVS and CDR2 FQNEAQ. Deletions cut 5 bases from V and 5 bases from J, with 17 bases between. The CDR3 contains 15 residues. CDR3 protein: CASSPGTALLDTQYF. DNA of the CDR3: TGTGCCAGCAGCCCCGGGACCGCACTACTAGATACGCAGTATTTT.

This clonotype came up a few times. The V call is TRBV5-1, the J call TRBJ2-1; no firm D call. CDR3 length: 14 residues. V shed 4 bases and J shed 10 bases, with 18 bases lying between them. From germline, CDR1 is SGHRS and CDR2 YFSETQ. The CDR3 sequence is CASSDGLTLGEQFF. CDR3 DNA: TGCGCCAGCAGCGACGGTCTTACTCTCGGGGAGCAGTTCTTC.

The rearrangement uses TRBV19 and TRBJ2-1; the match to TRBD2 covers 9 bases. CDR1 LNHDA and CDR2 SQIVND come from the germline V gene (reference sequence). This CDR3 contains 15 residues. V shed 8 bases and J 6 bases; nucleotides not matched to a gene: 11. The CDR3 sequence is CASGTTSGLPNEQFF. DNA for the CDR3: TGTGCCAGTGGGACGACTAGCGGACTCCCCAATGAGCAGTTCTTC.

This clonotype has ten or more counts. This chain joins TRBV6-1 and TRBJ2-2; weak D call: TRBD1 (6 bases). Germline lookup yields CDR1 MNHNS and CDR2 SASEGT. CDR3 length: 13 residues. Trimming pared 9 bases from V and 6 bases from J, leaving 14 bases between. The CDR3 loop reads CASSTRGSGELFF. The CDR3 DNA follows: TGTGCCAGTTCTACCAGGGGTTCCGGGGAGCTGTTTTTT.

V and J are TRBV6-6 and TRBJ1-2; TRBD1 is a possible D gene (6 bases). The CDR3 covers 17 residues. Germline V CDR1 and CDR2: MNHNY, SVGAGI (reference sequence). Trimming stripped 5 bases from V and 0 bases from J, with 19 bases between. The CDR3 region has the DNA TGTGCCAGCAGTCCTCGGAGGGGGGACACAGCTAACTATGGCTACACCTTC. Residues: CASSPRRGDTANYGYTF.

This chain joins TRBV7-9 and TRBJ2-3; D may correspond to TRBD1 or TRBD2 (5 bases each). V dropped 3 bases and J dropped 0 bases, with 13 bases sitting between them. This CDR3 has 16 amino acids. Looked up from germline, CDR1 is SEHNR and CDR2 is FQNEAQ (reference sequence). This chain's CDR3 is CASSFIGTASTDTQYF. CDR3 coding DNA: TGTGCCAGCAGCTTTATTGGGACCGCGAGCACAGATACGCAGTATTTT.